A selection of T cell receptor beta chains follows, all from one sample in a study of monozygotic twins with cystic fibrosis. Assay used: immunoSEQ multiplex PCR; TCRdb lists only in-frame clones, some missing. Among tens of thousands of clones listed, roughly 97% were seen once. Specimen: blood. These receptors all stem from a girl aged 2-10 years with cystic fibrosis. Each CDR3 is given with its conserved first and last residue. D genes are given only for firm matches. Size is omitted from some rows. Given values are once, few, many or a class for expanded clones.

>TRBV9|TRBJ2-2|NA|NA
TGTGCCAGCAGGTCTGGGAACACCGGGGAGCTGTTTTTT
CASRSGNTGELFF
>TRBV30|TRBJ2-1|NA|NA
TGTGCCTGGAGCGGGGTTCGTACCTACAATGAGCAGTTCTTC
CAWSGVRTYNEQFF
>TRBV19|TRBJ1-3|NA|NA
TGTGCCAGTAGTACCCCTTGGGTCTCTGGAAACACCATATATTTT
CASSTPWVSGNTIYF
>TRBV18|TRBJ2-7|NA|NA
TGTGCCAGCTCACCACCCTACTCGAGTTCTTACGAGCAGTACTTC
CASSPPYSSSYEQYF
>TRBV6-6|TRBJ1-2|NA|NA
TGTGCCAGCAGTGGGGATGCTAACTATGGCTACACCTTC
CASSGDANYGYTF
>TRBV5-6|TRBJ2-1|NA|NA
TGTGCCAGCAGCTTGGATCCCCATGAGCAGTTCTTC
CASSLDPHEQFF
>TRBV6-6|TRBJ1-2|TRBD1|NA
TGTGCCAGCAGCCCCGACAGGGGAAGAACCTATGGCTACACCTTC
CASSPDRGRTYGYTF
>TRBV19|TRBJ2-1|TRBD2|NA
TGTGCCAGTAGTAAGGCTAGCGGGGACAATGAGCAGTTCTTC
CASSKASGDNEQFF
>TRBV15|TRBJ2-5|NA|NA
TGTGCCACCAGCAGAGATCGGCGTTTGTCAGAGACCCAGTACTTC
CATSRDRRLSETQYF
>TRBV6-5|TRBJ2-2|TRBD2|NA
TGTGCCAGCAGTTTACTAGCGGGAGTTCCCGGGGAGCTGTTTTTT
CASSLLAGVPGELFF
>TRBV4-1|TRBJ1-1|NA|NA
TGCGCCAGCAGCCAAGGCAGGGGTCGGACTGAAGCTTTCTTT
CASSQGRGRTEAFF
>TRBV30|TRBJ2-7|TRBD2|NA
TGTGCCTGGAGTGTAGGCTGGACTAGCGGGAGCTCCTACGAGCAGTACTTC
CAWSVGWTSGSSYEQYF
>TRBV5-4|TRBJ2-3|TRBD2|NA
TGTGCCAGCAGCCAGGAGACTAGCGGGAGACCAGATACGCAGTATTTT
CASSQETSGRPDTQYF
>TRBV4-1|TRBJ1-4|TRBD1|NA
TGCGCCAGCAGCCGACAGGGCACTAATGAAAAACTGTTTTTT
CASSRQGTNEKLFF
>TRBV11-2|TRBJ2-1|NA|NA
TGTGCCAGCAGCCGCCGGCAGGGGCCAGAGAATGAGCAGTTCTTC
CASSRRQGPENEQFF
>TRBV6-1|TRBJ2-4|NA|NA
TGTGCCAGCAGTGAAACTGTAGTAGCCAAAAACATTCAGTACTTC
CASSETVVAKNIQYF
>TRBV6-5|TRBJ1-5|NA|NA
TGTGCCAGCAGTAGCAGGGGTGATCAGCCCCAGCATTTT
CASSSRGDQPQHF
>TRBV2|TRBJ1-3|NA|NA
TGTGCCAGCACCGTAGGTCCGTCTGGAAACACCATATATTTT
CASTVGPSGNTIYF
>TRBV19|TRBJ1-1|NA|NA
TGTGCCAGTAGTATAGGGGGACGGGGGAACACTGAAGCTTTCTTT
CASSIGGRGNTEAFF
>TRBV5-8|TRBJ2-7|TRBD1|NA
TGTGCCAGCAGCCCGGGACAGGATTACGAGCAGTACTTC
CASSPGQDYEQYF
>TRBV7-9|TRBJ1-1|NA|NA
TGTGCCAGCAGCTTGGGACTCCCGGACACTGAAGCTTTCTTT
CASSLGLPDTEAFF
>TRBV2|TRBJ2-1|NA|NA
TGTGCCAGCAGTTTGCAGGGAACCCCCAATGAGCAGTTCTTC
CASSLQGTPNEQFF
>TRBV18|TRBJ1-2|NA|NA
TGTGCCAGCTCACTACAGGACGCTGGCTACACCTTC
CASSLQDAGYTF
>TRBV5-6|TRBJ1-4|NA|NA
TGTGCCAGCAGCTTTGGGCCAGCTAGTAATGAAAAACTGTTTTTT
CASSFGPASNEKLFF
>TRBV7-9|TRBJ1-2|NA|NA
TGTGCCAGCAGCGACCAGGGAGGGAGCGGAGTGAGTGGCTACACCTTC
CASSDQGGSGVSGYTF
>TRBV6-5|TRBJ1-1|NA|few
TGTGCCAGCAGTCCGGGTCTTAAGAACACTGAAGCTTTCTTT
CASSPGLKNTEAFF
>TRBV19|TRBJ1-5|NA|NA
TGTGCCAGTACCACTCCCCCCGGGGTTGGAGGCAATCAGCCCCAGCATTTT
CASTTPPGVGGNQPQHF
>TRBV9|TRBJ1-4|NA|NA
TGTGCCAGCAGCGTAGAGGCTAATGAAAAACTGTTTTTT
CASSVEANEKLFF
>TRBV2|TRBJ2-3|TRBD2|NA
TGTGCCAGCAGTGATTATGCGGGAGTGACAGATACGCAGTATTTT
CASSDYAGVTDTQYF
>TRBV7-9|TRBJ2-5|NA|NA
TGTGCCAGCAGCCCAAGGACAGCCAACCAAGAGACCCAGTACTTC
CASSPRTANQETQYF
>TRBV25-1|TRBJ1-4|TRBD1|once
TGTGCCAGCAGAAGACAGGGAGGGGATGAAAAACTGTTTTTT
CASRRQGGDEKLFF
>TRBV9|TRBJ2-3|TRBD2|NA
TGTGCCAGCAGCGCCTTGACTAGCGGGAGGGATACGCAGTATTTT
CASSALTSGRDTQYF
>TRBV27|TRBJ2-3|NA|NA
TGTGCCAGCAGTCGCACCGGGACGCTCACAGATACGCAGTATTTT
CASSRTGTLTDTQYF
>TRBV10-3|TRBJ1-5|TRBD1|NA
TGTGCCATCAGTGAGGGGACAGGGGGCAGGCAGCCCCAGCATTTT
CAISEGTGGRQPQHF
>TRBV4-2|TRBJ1-1|NA|NA
TGTGCCAGCAGCCAAGGGCAGGGGAACACTGAAGCTTTCTTT
CASSQGQGNTEAFF
>TRBV25-1|TRBJ2-3|NA|NA
TGTGCCAGCAGACACACAGATACGCAGTATTTT
CASRHTDTQYF
>TRBV4-1|TRBJ1-4|TRBD1|NA
TGCGCCAGCAGCCAAACCGGGACAGTAGCCGAAAAACTGTTTTTT
CASSQTGTVAEKLFF
>TRBV18|TRBJ2-3|TRBD2|NA
TGTGCCAGCTCACCAGAACTAGCGAGGAGCACAGATACGCAGTATTTT
CASSPELARSTDTQYF
>TRBV5-1|TRBJ1-2|TRBD1|once
TGCGCCAGCAGCAAAATGGGACAGGGAGGTGGCTACACCTTC
CASSKMGQGGGYTF
>TRBV6-5|TRBJ1-4|NA|NA
TGTGCCAGCAGTTACTCCCAGGGGGAAAAACTGTTTTTT
CASSYSQGEKLFF
>TRBV30|TRBJ1-1|NA|NA
TGTGCCTGGAGTGTACGGGTTCGGGGGATGAACACTGAAGCTTTCTTT
CAWSVRVRGMNTEAFF
>TRBV27|TRBJ2-7|TRBD2|NA
TGTGCCAGTGGGGGGGGCTACGAGCAGTACTTC
CASGGGYEQYF
>TRBV30|TRBJ2-1|TRBD2|NA
TGTGCCTGGAGGCCAACTAGCGCGTCCTACAATGAGCAGTTCTTC
CAWRPTSASYNEQFF
>TRBV7-9|TRBJ1-5|NA|NA
TGTGCCAGCAGCGACAGGAGCAATCAGCCCCAGCATTTT
CASSDRSNQPQHF
>TRBV19|TRBJ1-1|NA|NA
TGTGCCAGTAGGAAAGAACAGGGTTCTGGGGCTTTCTTT
CASRKEQGSGAFF
>TRBV9|TRBJ1-3|NA|NA
TGTGCCAGCAGCGTAGGGGGGCTTGCTGGAAACACCATATATTTT
CASSVGGLAGNTIYF
>TRBV5-1|TRBJ1-1|NA|NA
TGCGCCAGCAGCCCGCAGGGTCGGAACACTGAAGCTTTCTTT
CASSPQGRNTEAFF
>TRBV10-2|TRBJ1-1|TRBD1|NA
TGCGCCAGCAGTGAGAGCCCGGGACAGGGATTGAACACTGAAGCTTTCTTT
CASSESPGQGLNTEAFF
>TRBV21-1|TRBJ2-7|NA|NA
TGTGCCAGCAGACCAATTACGGGAGCTAGCTTC
CASRPITGASF
>TRBV5-1|TRBJ2-1|TRBD1|once
TGCGCCAGCAGGCCGGGACAGGGGAACAATGAGCAGTTCTTC
CASRPGQGNNEQFF
>TRBV7-2|TRBJ2-1|NA|once
TGTGCCAGCAGCATCTACGGCCTTCTCGGTGAGCAGTTCTTC
CASSIYGLLGEQFF
>TRBV4-2|TRBJ2-7|NA|NA
TGTGCCAGCAGCCAAGATGGGGTAGTATCCTACGAGCAGTACTTC
CASSQDGVVSYEQYF
>TRBV19|TRBJ2-1|NA|NA
TGTGCCAGTAGTATACCTCGGACATCTGAGCAGTTCTTC
CASSIPRTSEQFF
>TRBV5-1|TRBJ2-3|TRBD2|NA
TGCGCCAGCAGCCCCCGACGGACTAGCGGAGGCACAGATACGCAGTATTTT
CASSPRRTSGGTDTQYF
>TRBV25-1|TRBJ2-3|NA|NA
TGTGCCAGCAGTGACTCCGGGACATTACTGGATACGCAGTATTTT
CASSDSGTLLDTQYF
>TRBV12-5|TRBJ1-5|TRBD1|NA
TGTGCTAGTGGTTTGGGGCAGGGGGCGGTAAGCAATCAGCCCCAGCATTTT
CASGLGQGAVSNQPQHF
>TRBV29-1|TRBJ2-7|NA|NA
TGCAGCGTTCAAGCGGAGGCCTACGAGCAGTACTTC
CSVQAEAYEQYF
>TRBV6-5|TRBJ2-7|NA|NA
TGTGCCAGCAGTTACTCGTATGCCAGGGCTAAGTACGAGCAGTACTTC
CASSYSYARAKYEQYF
>TRBV7-7|TRBJ2-2|NA|NA
TGTGCCAGCAGCTTCTCCACAGACACCGGGGAGCTGTTTTTT
CASSFSTDTGELFF